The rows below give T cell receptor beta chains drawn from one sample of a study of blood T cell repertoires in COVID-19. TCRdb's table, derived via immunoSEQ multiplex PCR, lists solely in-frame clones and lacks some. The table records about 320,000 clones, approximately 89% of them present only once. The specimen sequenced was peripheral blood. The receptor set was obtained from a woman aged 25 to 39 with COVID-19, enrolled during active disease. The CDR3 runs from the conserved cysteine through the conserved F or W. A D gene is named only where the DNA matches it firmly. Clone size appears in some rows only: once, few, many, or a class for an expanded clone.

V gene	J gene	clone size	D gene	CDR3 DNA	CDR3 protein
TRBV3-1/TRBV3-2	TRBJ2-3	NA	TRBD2	TGTGCCAGCAGCCGACAGGTAGCGGGGGCTAGCACAGATACGCAGTATTTT	CASSRQVAGASTDTQYF
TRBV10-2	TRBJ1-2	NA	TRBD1	TGCGCCAGCAGTGAGTCAGGGACAGGGAATGGCTACACCTTC	CASSESGTGNGYTF
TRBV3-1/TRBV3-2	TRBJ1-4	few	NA	TGTGCCAGCAGCCAAGCAGGGGCAGCAACTAATGAAAAACTGTTTTTT	CASSQAGAATNEKLFF
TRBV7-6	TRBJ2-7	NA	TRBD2	TGTGCCAGCAGCTCAACAGCGGGGACGATCTACGAGCAGTACTTC	CASSSTAGTIYEQYF
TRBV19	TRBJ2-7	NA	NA	TGTGCCAGTAAGAGTACCCCGGGCTACGAGCAGTACTTC	CASKSTPGYEQYF
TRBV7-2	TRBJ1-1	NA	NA	TGTGCCAGCAGCTTGGGGCTTGACACTGAAGCTTTCTTT	CASSLGLDTEAFF
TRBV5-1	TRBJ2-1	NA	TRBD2	TGCGCCAGCAGCCCGGTTGGGACTAGCGGGGGGAATGAGCAGTTCTTC	CASSPVGTSGGNEQFF
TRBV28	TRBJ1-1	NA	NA	TGTGCCAGCAAATGGTCAGTGAACACTGAAGCTTTCTTT	CASKWSVNTEAFF
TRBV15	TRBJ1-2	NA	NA	TGTGCCACCAGCGGACCTTCGACAGCCAACTATGGCTACACCTTC	CATSGPSTANYGYTF
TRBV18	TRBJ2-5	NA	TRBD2	TGTGCCAGCTTTGAGCGGGGGGCCGTAAAGACCCAGTACTTC	CASFERGAVKTQYF
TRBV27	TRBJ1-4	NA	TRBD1	TGTGCCAGTATACAGGGGGCAGTTACTACTAATGAAAAACTGTTTTTT	CASIQGAVTTNEKLFF
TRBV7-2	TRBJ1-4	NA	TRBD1	TGTGCCAGCAGCCGGACAGGACCTAATGAAAAACTGTTTTTT	CASSRTGPNEKLFF
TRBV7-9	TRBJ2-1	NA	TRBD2	TGTGCCAGCAGCTTAACAGGCCCCTCCCAGCGGGGTGTGTTCAATGAGCAGTTCTTC	CASSLTGPSQRGVFNEQFF
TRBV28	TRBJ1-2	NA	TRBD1	TGTGCCAGCAGTATCATACCGGGACAGGGAATCTATGGCTACACCTTC	CASSIIPGQGIYGYTF
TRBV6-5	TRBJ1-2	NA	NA	TGTGCCAGCGGCCGAGCGGACTATGGCTACACCTTC	CASGRADYGYTF
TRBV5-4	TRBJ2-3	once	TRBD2	TGTGCCAGCAGCTTGACGAGCGGGGGGCAGGATACGCAGTATTTT	CASSLTSGGQDTQYF
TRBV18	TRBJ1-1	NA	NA	TGTGCCAGCTCACCACCGTCAGGGGTTAACACTGAAGCTTTCTTT	CASSPPSGVNTEAFF
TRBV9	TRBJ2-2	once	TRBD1	TGTGCCAGCGGACAGGGGAACACCGGGGAGCTGTTTTTT	CASGQGNTGELFF
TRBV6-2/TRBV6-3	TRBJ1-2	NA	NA	TGTGCCAGCAGTTACTTCGGGGGAGGCTACACCTTC	CASSYFGGGYTF
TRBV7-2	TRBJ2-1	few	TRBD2	TGTGCCAGCAGCTTGGGCCGGGGGGGCTTTGAGCAGTTCTTC	CASSLGRGGFEQFF
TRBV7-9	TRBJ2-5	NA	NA	TGTGCCAGCAGCGGGCTCCTCCAAGAGACCCAGTACTTC	CASSGLLQETQYF
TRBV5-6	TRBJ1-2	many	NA	TGTGCCAGCAGCTTGTTAGGATCAGGGTTGGGATATGGCTACACCTTC	CASSLLGSGLGYGYTF
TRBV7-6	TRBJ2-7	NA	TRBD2	TGTGCCAGCAGCCGCTATAGAACTAGCGGGGGCTCCTACGAGCAGTACTTC	CASSRYRTSGGSYEQYF
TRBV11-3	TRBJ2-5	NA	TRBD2	TGTGCCAGCAGCTGGGGACTAGCGGGGGTACAAGAGACCCAGTACTTC	CASSWGLAGVQETQYF
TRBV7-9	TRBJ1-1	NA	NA	TGTGCCAGCAGCTCACAATTCCCCGGGGAGGGTGCTTCAGCTTTCTTT	CASSSQFPGEGASAFF
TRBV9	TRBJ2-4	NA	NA	TGTGCCAGCAGCGTAGACAGCTCTCTAGCCAAAAACATTCAGTACTTC	CASSVDSSLAKNIQYF
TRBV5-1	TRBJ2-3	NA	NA	TGCGCCAGCAGTTATGACACTAGCCCAGATACGCAGTATTTT	CASSYDTSPDTQYF
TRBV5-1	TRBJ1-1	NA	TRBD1	TGCGCCAGCAGCTTGGCAGGGGGACCCTTGAACACTGAAGCTTTCTTT	CASSLAGGPLNTEAFF
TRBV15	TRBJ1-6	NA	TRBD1	TGTGCCACCAGCAGTGACAGGGGCTCCTATAATTCACCCCTCCACTTT	CATSSDRGSYNSPLHF
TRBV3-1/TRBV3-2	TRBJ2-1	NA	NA	TGTGCCAGCAGCCAGAATTTAGCGTGGGATGAGCAGTTCTTC	CASSQNLAWDEQFF
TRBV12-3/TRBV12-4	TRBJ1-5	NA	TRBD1	TGTGCCAGCAGTTTGGACAGGCCTGGGCCCCAGCATTTT	CASSLDRPGPQHF
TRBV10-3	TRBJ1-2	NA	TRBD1	TGTGCCATCAGTGAGGGACAGGGTAATGGCTACACCTTC	CAISEGQGNGYTF
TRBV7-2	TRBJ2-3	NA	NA	TGTGCCAGCAGCCCAGGGTCGGTGGGCACAGATACGCAGTATTTT	CASSPGSVGTDTQYF
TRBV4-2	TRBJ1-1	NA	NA	TGTGCCAGCAGCCAAGAAACGGGAGAGAACACTGAAGCTTTCTTT	CASSQETGENTEAFF
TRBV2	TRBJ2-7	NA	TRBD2	TGTGCCAGCAGTGTGGGGACTAGCGAGACCTACGAGCAGTACTTC	CASSVGTSETYEQYF
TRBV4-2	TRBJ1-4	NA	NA	TGTGCCAGCAGCCGGGCGATCGGCGTTGATGAAAAACTGTTTTTT	CASSRAIGVDEKLFF
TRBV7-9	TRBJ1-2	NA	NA	TGTGCCAGCAGCTTAGACGGGTTGGGCTACACCTTC	CASSLDGLGYTF
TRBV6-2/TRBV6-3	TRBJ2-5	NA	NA	TGTGCCAGCAGTTACTCGATTCAGGGTGACGTCCAAGAGACCCAGTACTTC	CASSYSIQGDVQETQYF
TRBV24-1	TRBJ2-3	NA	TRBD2	TGTGCCACCAGTCAAGGCGGGGGAAGAAGCACAGATACGCAGTATTTT	CATSQGGGRSTDTQYF
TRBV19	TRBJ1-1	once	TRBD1	TGTGCCAGTACCCTGACAGGGCTTTACACTGAAGCTTTCTTT	CASTLTGLYTEAFF
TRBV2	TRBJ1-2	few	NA	TGTGCCAGCCCTAGACCCGACAGTTCTGGCTACACCTTC	CASPRPDSSGYTF
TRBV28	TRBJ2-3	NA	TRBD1	TGTGCCAGCAGTCAGCAGGCGACAGGGATAGATACGCAGTATTTT	CASSQQATGIDTQYF
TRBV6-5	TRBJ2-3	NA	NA	TGTGCCAGTAGGATAGACCGGACTAGCACAGATACGCAGTATTTT	CASRIDRTSTDTQYF
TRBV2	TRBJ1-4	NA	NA	TGTGCCAGCAGTGAGGACACTCAAAATAATGAAAAACTGTTTTTT	CASSEDTQNNEKLFF
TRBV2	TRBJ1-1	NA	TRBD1	TGTGCCAGCAGCCTCACAGGGGTGAACACTGAAGCTTTCTTT	CASSLTGVNTEAFF
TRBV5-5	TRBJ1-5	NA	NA	TGTGCCAGCAGCTTGGTCGGGGATCATAGCAATCAGCCCCAGCATTTT	CASSLVGDHSNQPQHF
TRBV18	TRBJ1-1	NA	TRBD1	TGTGCCAGCTCACCTCGGACAGGCCCGAACACTGAAGCTTTCTTT	CASSPRTGPNTEAFF
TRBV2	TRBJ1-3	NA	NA	TGTGCCAGCAGGCGGGCAGGCCATGGAAACACCATATATTTT	CASRRAGHGNTIYF
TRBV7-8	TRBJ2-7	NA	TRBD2	TGTGCCAGCAGCTTATCTCTCCTAGCGGGGGGACCAGCCTCCTACGAGCAGTACTTC	CASSLSLLAGGPASYEQYF
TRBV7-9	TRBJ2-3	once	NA	TGTGCCAGCAGCAGCTCCGGTACAGATACGCAGTATTTT	CASSSSGTDTQYF
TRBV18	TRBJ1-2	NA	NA	TGTGCCAGCTCACAAGAACAGGAATACTATGGCTACACCTTC	CASSQEQEYYGYTF
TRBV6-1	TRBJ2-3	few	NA	TGTGCCAGCAGTGAAGGAATTTCGTTACAGGCGGACGCTAGCACAGATACGCAGTATTTT	CASSEGISLQADASTDTQYF
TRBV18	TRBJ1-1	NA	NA	TGTGCCAGCTCACTTAATCTCATGGGGGGAATGAACACTGAAGCTTTCTTT	CASSLNLMGGMNTEAFF
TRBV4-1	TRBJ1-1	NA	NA	TGCGCCAGCAGCCAAGAGAGCGCTTCGACTGAAGCTTTCTTT	CASSQESASTEAFF
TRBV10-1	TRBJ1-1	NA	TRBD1	TGCGCCAGCAGTGAAGGAGGGACAGTTGAAGCTTTCTTT	CASSEGGTVEAFF
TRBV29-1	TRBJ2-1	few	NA	TGCAGCGTCACAGGTCCGGGACAAAGTAACAATGAGCAGTTCTTC	CSVTGPGQSNNEQFF
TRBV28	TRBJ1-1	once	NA	TGTGCCAGCAGTTTAGAGCGCCGAGCTTTCTTT	CASSLERRAFF
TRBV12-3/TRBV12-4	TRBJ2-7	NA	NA	TGTGCCAGCAGTCCCGTAGTTCCCCACGAGCAGTACTTC	CASSPVVPHEQYF
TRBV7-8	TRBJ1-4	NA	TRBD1	TGTGCCAGCAGCTCCGGGACAGGGCGGGAAAAACTGTTTTTT	CASSSGTGREKLFF